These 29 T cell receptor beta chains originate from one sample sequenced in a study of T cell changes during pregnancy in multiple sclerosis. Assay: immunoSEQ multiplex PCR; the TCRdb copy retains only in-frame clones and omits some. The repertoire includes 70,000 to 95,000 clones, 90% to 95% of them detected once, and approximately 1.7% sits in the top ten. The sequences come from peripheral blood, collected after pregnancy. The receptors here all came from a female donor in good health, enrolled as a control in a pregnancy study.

The DNA of the CDR3 is TGCGCCAGCAGCTTGGACAGGGGCTGGATGAACACTGAAGCTTTCTTT. The encoded protein is CASSLDRGWMNTEAFF. This sequence joins TRBV5-1 and TRBJ1-1; TRBD1 aligns across 7 bases. The J segment lost 0 bases and the V segment lost 0 bases, leaving 5 bases of the junction unmatched. There are 16 residues in the CDR3. Germline V lookup: CDR1 SGHRS, CDR2 YFSETQ.

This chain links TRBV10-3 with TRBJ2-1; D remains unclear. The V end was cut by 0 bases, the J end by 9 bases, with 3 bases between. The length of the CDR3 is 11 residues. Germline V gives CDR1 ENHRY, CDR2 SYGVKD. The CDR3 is CAISESREQFF. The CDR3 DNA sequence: TGTGCCATCAGTGAGTCTCGTGAGCAGTTCTTC.

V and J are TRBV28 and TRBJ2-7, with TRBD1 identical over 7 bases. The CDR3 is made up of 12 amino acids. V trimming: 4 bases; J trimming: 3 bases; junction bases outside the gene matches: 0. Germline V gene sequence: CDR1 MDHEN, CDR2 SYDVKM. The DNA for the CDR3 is TGTGCCAGCAGTTGGGACAGCTACGAGCAGTACTTC. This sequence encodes CASSWDSYEQYF.

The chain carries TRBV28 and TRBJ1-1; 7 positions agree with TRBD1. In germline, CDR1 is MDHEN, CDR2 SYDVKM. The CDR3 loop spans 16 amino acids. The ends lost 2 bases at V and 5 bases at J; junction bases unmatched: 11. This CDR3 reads CASSLHPTGVGTEAFF. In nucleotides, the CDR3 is TGTGCCAGCAGTTTACATCCCACAGGGGTAGGAACTGAAGCTTTCTTT. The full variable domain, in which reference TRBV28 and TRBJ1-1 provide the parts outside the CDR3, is DVKVTQSSRYLVKRTGEKVFLECVQDMDHENMFWYRQDPGLGLRLIYFSYDVKMKEKGDIPEGYSVSREKKERFSLILESASTNQTSMYLCASSLHPTGVGTEAFFGQGTRLTVV.

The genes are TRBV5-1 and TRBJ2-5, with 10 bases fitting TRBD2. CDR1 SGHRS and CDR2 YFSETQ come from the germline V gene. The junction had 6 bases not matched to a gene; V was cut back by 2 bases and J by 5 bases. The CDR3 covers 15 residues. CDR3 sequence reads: CASSLGTSVVETQYF. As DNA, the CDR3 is TGCGCCAGCAGCTTAGGGACTAGCGTCGTGGAGACCCAGTACTTC.

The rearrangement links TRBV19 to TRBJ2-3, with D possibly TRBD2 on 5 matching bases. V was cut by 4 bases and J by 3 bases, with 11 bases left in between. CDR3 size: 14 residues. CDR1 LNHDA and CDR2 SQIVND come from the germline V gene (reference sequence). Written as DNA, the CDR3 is TGTGCCAGTAGTAACCTCAGGAGGACAGATACGCAGTATTTT. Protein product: CASSNLRRTDTQYF.

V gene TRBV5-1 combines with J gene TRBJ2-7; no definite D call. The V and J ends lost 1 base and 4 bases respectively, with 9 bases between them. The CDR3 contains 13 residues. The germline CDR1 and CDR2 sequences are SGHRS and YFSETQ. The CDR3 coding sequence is TGCGCCAGCAGCTTGAGCCCGCTATACGAGCAGTACTTC. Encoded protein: CASSLSPLYEQYF.

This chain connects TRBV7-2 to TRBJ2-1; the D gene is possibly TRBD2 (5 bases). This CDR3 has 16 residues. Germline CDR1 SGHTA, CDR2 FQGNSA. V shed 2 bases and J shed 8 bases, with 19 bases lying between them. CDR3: CASSLFVGVIRDEQFF. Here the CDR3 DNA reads TGTGCCAGCAGCTTATTTGTGGGAGTAATTAGGGATGAGCAGTTCTTC.

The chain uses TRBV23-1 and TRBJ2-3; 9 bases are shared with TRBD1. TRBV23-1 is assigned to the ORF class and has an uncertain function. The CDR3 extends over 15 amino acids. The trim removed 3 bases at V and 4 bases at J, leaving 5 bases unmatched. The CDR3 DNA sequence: TGCGCCAGCAGTCACCGGGACAGGGAGGCAGATACGCAGTATTTT. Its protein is CASSHRDREADTQYF.

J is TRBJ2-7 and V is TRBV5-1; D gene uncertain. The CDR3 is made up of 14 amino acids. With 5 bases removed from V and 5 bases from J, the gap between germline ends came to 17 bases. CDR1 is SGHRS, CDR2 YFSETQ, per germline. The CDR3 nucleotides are TGCGCCAGCAGTGCTCTAATCCAATCTAACGAGCAGTACTTC. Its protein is CASSALIQSNEQYF.

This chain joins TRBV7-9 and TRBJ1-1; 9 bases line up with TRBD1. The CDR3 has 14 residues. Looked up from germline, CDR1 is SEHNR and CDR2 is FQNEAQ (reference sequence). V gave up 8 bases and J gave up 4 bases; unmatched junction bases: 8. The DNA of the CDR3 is TGTGCCAGCTCCGAAGGGACAGGGCCCACTGAAGCTTTCTTT. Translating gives CASSEGTGPTEAFF.

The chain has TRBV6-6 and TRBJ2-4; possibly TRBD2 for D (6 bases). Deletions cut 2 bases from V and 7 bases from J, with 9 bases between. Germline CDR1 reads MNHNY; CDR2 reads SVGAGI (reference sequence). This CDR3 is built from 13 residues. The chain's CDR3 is CASSYGGRNIQYF. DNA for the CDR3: TGTGCCAGCAGTTACGGGGGGAGGAACATTCAGTACTTC.

CDR3 coding DNA: TGTGCCAGCAGCTTACAGGACATGAACACTGAAGCTTTCTTT. It encodes CASSLQDMNTEAFF. J is TRBJ1-1 and V is TRBV7-9, with a tentative D call TRBD1 (5 bases). The V end was cut by 2 bases, the J end by 0 bases, with 7 bases between. The CDR3 runs 14 residues. Germline-derived CDR1 and CDR2 are SEHNR and FQNEAQ (reference sequence).

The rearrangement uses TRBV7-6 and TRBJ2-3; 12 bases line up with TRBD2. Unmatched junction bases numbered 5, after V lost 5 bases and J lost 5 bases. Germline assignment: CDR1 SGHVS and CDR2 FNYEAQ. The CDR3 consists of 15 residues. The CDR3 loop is CASSVLAGGIDTQYF. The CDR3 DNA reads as TGTGCCAGCAGCGTTCTAGCGGGAGGGATAGATACGCAGTATTTT.

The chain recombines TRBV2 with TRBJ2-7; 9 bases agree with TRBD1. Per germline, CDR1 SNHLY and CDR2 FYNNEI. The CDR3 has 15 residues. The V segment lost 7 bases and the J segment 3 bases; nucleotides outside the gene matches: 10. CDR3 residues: CASTQAMTGGYEQYF. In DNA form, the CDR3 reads TGTGCCAGCACTCAAGCAATGACAGGGGGCTACGAGCAGTACTTC.

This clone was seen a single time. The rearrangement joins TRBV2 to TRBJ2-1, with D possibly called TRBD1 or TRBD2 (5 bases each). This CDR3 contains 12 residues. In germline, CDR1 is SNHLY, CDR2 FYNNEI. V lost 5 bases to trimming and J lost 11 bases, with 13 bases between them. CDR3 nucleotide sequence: TGTGCCAGCAGTAAAGAGGGGATGCAGCAGTTCTTC. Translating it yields CASSKEGMQQFF.

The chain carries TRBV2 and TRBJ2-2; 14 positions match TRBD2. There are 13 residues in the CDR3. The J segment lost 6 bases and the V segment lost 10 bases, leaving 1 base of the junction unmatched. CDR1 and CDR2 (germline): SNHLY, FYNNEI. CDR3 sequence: CATGLAGAGELFF. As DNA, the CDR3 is TGTGCCACGGGACTAGCGGGAGCCGGGGAGCTGTTTTTT.

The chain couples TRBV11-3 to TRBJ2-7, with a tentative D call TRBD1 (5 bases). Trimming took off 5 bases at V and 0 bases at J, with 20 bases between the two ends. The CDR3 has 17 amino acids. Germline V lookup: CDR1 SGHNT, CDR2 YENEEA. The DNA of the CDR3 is TGTGCCAGCAGCACCCGAAAAATTGACAGTGACTCCTACGAGCAGTACTTC. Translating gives CASSTRKIDSDSYEQYF.

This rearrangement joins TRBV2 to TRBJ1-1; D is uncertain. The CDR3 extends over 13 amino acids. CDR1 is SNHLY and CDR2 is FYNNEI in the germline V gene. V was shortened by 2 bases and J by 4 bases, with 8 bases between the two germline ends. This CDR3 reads CASSEQVSTEAFF. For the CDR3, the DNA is TGTGCCAGCAGTGAACAGGTTTCCACTGAAGCTTTCTTT.

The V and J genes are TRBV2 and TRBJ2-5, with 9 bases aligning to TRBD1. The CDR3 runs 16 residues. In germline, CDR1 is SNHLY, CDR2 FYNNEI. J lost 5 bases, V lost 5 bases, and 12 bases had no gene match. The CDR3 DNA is TGTGCCAGCAGTAGAGCCGGGACAGGGTTAGGGGAGACCCAGTACTTC. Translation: CASSRAGTGLGETQYF.

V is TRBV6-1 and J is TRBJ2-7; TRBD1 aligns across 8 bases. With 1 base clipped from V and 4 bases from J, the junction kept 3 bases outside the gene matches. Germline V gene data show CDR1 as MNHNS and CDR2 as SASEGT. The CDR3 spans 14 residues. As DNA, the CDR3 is TGTGCCAGCAGTGAAGGGACAGGGATGTACGAGCAGTACTTC. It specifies CASSEGTGMYEQYF.

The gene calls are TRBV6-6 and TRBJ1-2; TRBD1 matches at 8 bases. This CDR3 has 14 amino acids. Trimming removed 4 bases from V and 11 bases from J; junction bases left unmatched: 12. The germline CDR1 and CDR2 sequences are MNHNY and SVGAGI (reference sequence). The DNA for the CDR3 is TGTGCCAGCAGTTTAAGACAGGGGCCCCATCGTTACACCTTC. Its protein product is CASSLRQGPHRYTF.

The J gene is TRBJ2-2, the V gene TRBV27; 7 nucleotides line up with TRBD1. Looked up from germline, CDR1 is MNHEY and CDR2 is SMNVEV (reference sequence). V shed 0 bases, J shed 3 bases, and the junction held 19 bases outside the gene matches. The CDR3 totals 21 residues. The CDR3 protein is CASSLSFLMGQGVFYTGELFF. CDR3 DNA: TGTGCCAGCAGTTTATCGTTCCTTATGGGGCAGGGGGTTTTCTACACCGGGGAGCTGTTTTTT.

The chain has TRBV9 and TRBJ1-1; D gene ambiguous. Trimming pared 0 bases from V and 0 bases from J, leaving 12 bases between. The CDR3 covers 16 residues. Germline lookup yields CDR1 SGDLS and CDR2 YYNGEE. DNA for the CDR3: TGTGCCAGCAGCGTAGAGGTGACCGGGATGAACACTGAAGCTTTCTTT. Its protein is CASSVEVTGMNTEAFF.

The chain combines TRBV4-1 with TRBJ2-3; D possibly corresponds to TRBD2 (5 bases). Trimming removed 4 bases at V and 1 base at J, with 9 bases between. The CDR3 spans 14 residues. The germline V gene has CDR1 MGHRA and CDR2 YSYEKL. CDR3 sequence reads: CASSRGSGTDTQYF. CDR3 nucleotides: TGCGCCAGCAGCCGGGGTAGCGGCACAGATACGCAGTATTTT.

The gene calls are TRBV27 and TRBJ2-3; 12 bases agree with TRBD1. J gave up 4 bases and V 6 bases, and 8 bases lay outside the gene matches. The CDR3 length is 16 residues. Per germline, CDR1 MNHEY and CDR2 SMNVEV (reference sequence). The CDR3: CASREPGQGAADTQYF. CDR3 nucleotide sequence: TGTGCCAGCAGGGAACCGGGACAGGGGGCGGCAGATACGCAGTATTTT.

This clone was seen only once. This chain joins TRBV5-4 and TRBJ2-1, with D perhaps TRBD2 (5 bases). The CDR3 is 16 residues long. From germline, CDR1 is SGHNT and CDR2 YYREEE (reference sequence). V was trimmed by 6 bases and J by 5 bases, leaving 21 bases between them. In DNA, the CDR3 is TGTGCCAGCATGTCGTTCGGCGACTATTTGAACAATGAGCAGTTCTTC. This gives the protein CASMSFGDYLNNEQFF.

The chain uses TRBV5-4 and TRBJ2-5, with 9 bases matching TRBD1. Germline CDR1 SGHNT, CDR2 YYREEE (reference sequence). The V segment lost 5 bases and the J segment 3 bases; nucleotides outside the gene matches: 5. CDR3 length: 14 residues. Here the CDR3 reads CASRMTGGEETQYF. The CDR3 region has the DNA TGTGCCAGCAGAATGACAGGGGGGGAAGAGACCCAGTACTTC.

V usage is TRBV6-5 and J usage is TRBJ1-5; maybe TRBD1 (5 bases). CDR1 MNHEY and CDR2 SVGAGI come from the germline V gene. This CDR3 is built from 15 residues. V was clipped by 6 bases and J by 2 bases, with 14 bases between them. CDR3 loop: CASRAIRGGNQPQHF. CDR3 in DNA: TGTGCCAGCAGGGCAATCCGGGGGGGCAATCAGCCCCAGCATTTT.